Shown below are 16 T cell receptor beta chains from a single sample sequenced in a study of Ad26.COV2.S vaccination and SARS-CoV-2 variants. The repertoire was sequenced with immunoSEQ multiplex PCR; TCRdb's copy has only in-frame clones and lacks some. The sample carries 350,000 to 450,000 clones, around 86% recorded once. The treatment denotes: around 19 received Ad26.COV2.S at low or high dose, single or two shots; several received placebo; per-sample allocation not given. Samples came from day 63 after the first vaccine or placebo injection. Here the sequenced sample was peripheral blood, taken in a trial of Ad26.COV2.S vaccine versus placebo. The receptor source for this set is a person aged 18-60 years who received the Ad26.COV2.S COVID-19 vaccine or a placebo.

The chain employs TRBV29-1 and TRBJ2-1; D might be TRBD2 (5 bases). V was cut by 2 bases and J by 9 bases, with 17 bases left in between. There are 14 residues in the CDR3. CDR1 is SQVTM and CDR2 is ANQGSEA in the germline V gene. CDR3 sequence (DNA): TGCAGCGTTGAATCTCGGCCCCTGGGGAGTGAGCAGTTCTTC. It specifies CSVESRPLGSEQFF.

This chain joins TRBV11-2 and TRBJ1-5, with a possible D match to TRBD1 (5 bases). CDR1 is SGHAT, CDR2 FQNNGV, per germline. This CDR3 contains 15 residues. V was cut by 2 bases and J by 4 bases, with 12 bases left in between. The chain's CDR3 is CASSLSGRGNQPQHF. CDR3 DNA: TGTGCCAGCAGCTTATCGGGACGGGGAAATCAGCCCCAGCATTTT.

The chain recombines TRBV6-6 with TRBJ2-2; TRBD1 is a possible D gene (5 bases). Looked up from germline, CDR1 is MNHNY and CDR2 is SVGAGI (reference sequence). The CDR3 runs to 16 residues. Trimming cost V 6 bases and J 3 bases, with 17 bases left between them. The CDR3 nucleotides read TGTGCCAGCAGGACTGCTTGGGGCGCGGACACCGGGGAGCTGTTTTTT. Translated, it gives CASRTAWGADTGELFF.

The J gene is TRBJ2-7, the V gene TRBV15; D is unresolved. Trimming stripped 0 bases from V and 3 bases from J, with 9 bases between. CDR3 length: 14 residues. Germline assignment: CDR1 LNHNV and CDR2 YYDKDF (reference sequence). CDR3 nucleotides: TGTGCCACCAGCAGAGATCTTGGGGACTACGAGCAGTACTTC. This encodes CATSRDLGDYEQYF.

The chain couples TRBV5-1 to TRBJ2-7; possibly TRBD1 for D (6 bases). V lost 3 bases to trimming and J lost 0 bases, with 13 bases between them. Germline-derived CDR1 and CDR2 are SGHRS and YFSETQ. The CDR3 loop spans 15 amino acids. The DNA of the CDR3 is TGCGCCAGCAGCTACGGGACATTACTCTCCTACGAGCAGTACTTC. Translating it yields CASSYGTLLSYEQYF.

Turning to this clone: The DNA is omitted, as the CDR3 cannot be located on it reliably, and the CDR3 follows TCRdb's listing. The chain carries TRBV11-1 and TRBJ1-1; the table's TRBD1 call for D was not verified on the DNA. Germline CDR1 SGHAT, CDR2 FQDESV (reference sequence). The CDR3 sequence runs 14 residues, both termini included. CDR3 protein: CASSFGQGYTEAFF.

The chain couples TRBV4-1 to TRBJ2-1, with D possibly being TRBD2 (6 bases). Germline V gives CDR1 MGHRA, CDR2 YSYEKL. V was clipped by 0 bases and J by 5 bases, with 11 bases between them. CDR3 length: 15 residues. CDR3 amino acids: CASSQDGGTHNEQFF. The CDR3, as DNA: TGCGCCAGCAGCCAAGATGGAGGGACCCACAATGAGCAGTTCTTC.

This CDR3 reads CASSHIQGLPDTQYF. The CDR3 nucleotides are TGTGCCAGCAGCCACATCCAGGGACTCCCAGATACGCAGTATTTT. The V gene is TRBV7-9, the J gene TRBJ2-3, with D perhaps TRBD2 (6 bases). Trimming removed 5 bases at V and 4 bases at J, with 16 bases between. The CDR3 is 15 amino acids. CDR1 SEHNR and CDR2 FQNEAQ come from the germline V gene (reference sequence).

The V and J genes are TRBV4-1 and TRBJ1-1, with 8 positions matching TRBD1. This CDR3 has 16 amino acids. Germline CDR1 is MGHRA and CDR2 is YSYEKL. The V gene end was trimmed by 1 base and the J gene end by 5 bases; junction bases not matched to a gene: 9. CDR3 bases: TGCGCCAGCAGCCAAGGCCCCTATCAGGGGGCTACTGAAGCTTTCTTT. Translation gives CASSQGPYQGATEAFF.

The chain uses TRBV21-1 and TRBJ1-5; TRBD1 is the table's D call and was not checked against the DNA. TRBV21-1 is annotated as a pseudogene. The CDR3 runs 18 residues. CDR3 bases: TGTGCCAGCAGCAAAGCGCTTTGGGGCAGGGGGCTGAATCAGCCCCAGCATTTT. It translates to CASSKALWGRGLNQPQHF.

This chain links TRBV2 with TRBJ2-7; D is unclear. Between the trimmed V and J ends, which lost 7 bases and 3 bases, there was a span of 10 bases. The CDR3 extends over 12 amino acids. Germline assignment: CDR1 SNHLY and CDR2 FYNNEI. For the CDR3, the DNA is TGTGCCAGCACCCCCCCCGGCTACGAGCAGTACTTC. Encoded protein: CASTPPGYEQYF.

This clone appeared a single time. The chain couples TRBV6-5 to TRBJ1-1; D unresolved. This CDR3 is 13 amino acids long. Germline-derived CDR1 and CDR2 are MNHEY and SVGAGI. Trimming removed 2 bases at V and 3 bases at J, with 7 bases between. CDR3 sequence: CASSYGSYTEAFF. DNA of the CDR3: TGTGCCAGCAGTTACGGGTCTTACACTGAAGCTTTCTTT.

This clone has a handful of counts. V and J are TRBV6-5 and TRBJ1-2; D not resolved. The CDR3 has 13 residues. Germline V CDR1 and CDR2: MNHEY, SVGAGI. Trimming removed 8 bases from V and 2 bases from J, with 12 bases in between. CDR3 bases: TGTGCCAGCCGCGGGCTGGGGAACTATGGCTACACCTTC. Encoded protein: CASRGLGNYGYTF.

The J gene is TRBJ2-1, the V gene TRBV9, with 13 positions matching TRBD2. V shed 4 bases and J 6 bases; nucleotides not matched to a gene: 4. The CDR3 length is 15 residues. Germline CDR1 is SGDLS and CDR2 is YYNGEE. DNA of the CDR3: TGTGCCAGCAGCTCTAGGACTAGCGGGGGCAATGAGCAGTTCTTC. It is translated as CASSSRTSGGNEQFF.

This clone was counted a few times. The rearrangement links TRBV2 to TRBJ1-2; 9 positions agree with TRBD1. The germline gives CDR1 SNHLY, CDR2 FYNNEI. The J segment lost 3 bases and the V segment lost 3 bases, leaving 5 bases of the junction unmatched. The length of the CDR3 is 15 residues. In DNA form, the CDR3 reads TGTGCCAGCAGTGATGGGACAGGGAAATACTATGGCTACACCTTC. This sequence encodes CASSDGTGKYYGYTF.

This chain connects TRBV11-3 to TRBJ2-3; 14 nucleotides line up with TRBD2. CDR3 length: 16 residues. Trimming took 5 bases from V and 5 from J; bases not matched to a gene: 6. Germline values: CDR1 SGHNT, CDR2 YENEEA. CDR3 DNA sequence: TGTGCCAGCAGCCCCGCAGGGACTAGCGGGGGAGATACGCAGTATTTT. As protein: CASSPAGTSGGDTQYF.